The sequence of this TCR beta chain was determined in a study of CD8+CD57+ T cells in acquired aplastic anemia. General study results and limits: The number of CD8+ CDR3 sequences shared by patients and controls was around 30.

Profiles of TCR beta VDJ and CDR3 were generated from a genomic DNA template. From the reads, TCRdb called clonotypes with MiXCR, one entry per CDR3 protein. The top ten hold more than 10% of the sample, which has 150,000 or so distinct CDR3 sequences, approximately 52% seen once. This clonotype was seen ten or more times. Its matching antigen is unknown. Germline CDR1 reads SNHLY; CDR2 reads FYNNEI. Germline trimming cut 1 base from V and 6 bases from J; bases unmatched to any gene: 9. This CDR3 comprises 16 residues. The sequenced patients had an expansion of CD8+CD57+ cells seen by flow cytometry. The rearrangement links TRBV2 to TRBJ2-5, with 9 bases that match TRBD2. The receptor was isolated from a human donor with aplastic anemia. The sample was sorted CD4+, CD8+, or CD8+CD57+ T cells (not recorded which) from PBMCs. The CDR3 loop reads CASSEELAGGPKTQYF. CDR3 in DNA: TGTGCCAGCAGTGAAGAACTGGCGGGGGGGCCCAAGACCCAGTACTTC. Drawing the rest from reference TRBV2 and TRBJ2-5, the complete variable domain is EPEVTQTPSHQVTQMGQEVILRCVPISNHLYFYWYRQILGQKVEFLVSFYNNEISEKSEIFDDQFSVERPDGSNFTLKIRSTKLEDSAMYFCASSEELAGGPKTQYFGPGTRLLVL.